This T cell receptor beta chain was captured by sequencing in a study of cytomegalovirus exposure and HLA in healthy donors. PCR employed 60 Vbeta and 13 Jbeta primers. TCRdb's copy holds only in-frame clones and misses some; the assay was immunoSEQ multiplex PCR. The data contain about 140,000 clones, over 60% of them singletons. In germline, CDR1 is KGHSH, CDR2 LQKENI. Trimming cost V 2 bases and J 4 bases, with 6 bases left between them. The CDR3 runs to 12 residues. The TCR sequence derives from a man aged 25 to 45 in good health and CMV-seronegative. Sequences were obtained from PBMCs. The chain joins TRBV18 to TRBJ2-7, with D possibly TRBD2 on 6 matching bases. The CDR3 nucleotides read TGTGCCAGCTCACCAGGGGGGTACGAGCAGTACTTC. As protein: CASSPGGYEQYF.